These T cell receptor beta chains were read from a single sample in a study of graft-versus-host responses after intestinal transplantation. No antigen has been identified for these receptors. Profiled with immunoSEQ multiplex PCR; TCRdb holds only in-frame clones, not every one. The sample holds approximately 110,000 clones, around 92% seen once. Here the sequenced sample was unstimulated CD8+ T cells sorted from spleen or lymph node cells, taken before transplant. Receptors were obtained from a human donor who was the organ donor for an intestinal transplant. CDR3s include the opening cysteine and the closing phenylalanine or tryptophan. A D gene is named only where the DNA matches it firmly. Some rows have no size entry. The others give once, few or many, or a class for an expanded clone.

D gene	J gene	V gene	clone size	CDR3 protein	CDR3 DNA
NA	TRBJ2-7	TRBV27	NA	CASSLSPHSEQYF	TGTGCCAGCAGTTTATCTCCCCACTCCGAGCAGTACTTC
TRBD2	TRBJ2-3	TRBV7-3	NA	CASSPGLAGALGETDTQYF	TGTGCCAGCAGCCCCGGACTAGCGGGAGCCTTGGGAGAAACAGATACGCAGTATTTT
NA	TRBJ2-3	TRBV27	NA	CASTKIYSTDTQYF	TGTGCCAGCACAAAAATTTATAGCACAGATACGCAGTATTTT
TRBD1	TRBJ2-5	TRBV7-7	NA	CASSSTDRLQETQYF	TGTGCCAGCAGCTCCACGGACAGGCTCCAAGAGACCCAGTACTTC
NA	TRBJ2-3	TRBV5-1	NA	CASSSGDFSTDTQYF	TGCGCCAGCAGCTCGGGGGATTTTAGCACAGATACGCAGTATTTT
NA	TRBJ2-7	TRBV5-6	NA	CASSHNIRGPLATPYEQYF	TGTGCCAGCAGCCATAATATAAGGGGTCCCCTCGCTACGCCCTACGAGCAGTACTTC
TRBD2	TRBJ2-3	TRBV10-3	NA	CAISERTSGSTDTQYF	TGTGCCATCAGTGAAAGGACTAGCGGGAGCACAGATACGCAGTATTTT
NA	TRBJ1-5	TRBV4-2	once	CASSPIRTRQPQHF	TGTGCCAGCAGCCCGATCAGGACGAGGCAGCCCCAGCATTTT
NA	TRBJ1-1	TRBV27	NA	CASSRGGEGAFF	TGTGCCAGCAGTCGCGGTGGGGAGGGAGCTTTCTTT
NA	TRBJ2-6	TRBV13	NA	CASSDRGFPSGANVLTF	TGTGCCAGCAGCGACCGGGGGTTTCCCTCTGGGGCCAACGTCCTGACTTTC
TRBD1	TRBJ2-7	TRBV12-5	NA	CASAVPGQGYEQYF	TGTGCTAGTGCTGTGCCGGGACAGGGCTACGAGCAGTACTTC
TRBD1	TRBJ2-7	TRBV5-1	NA	CASSLPGTGGDEQYF	TGCGCCAGCAGCTTGCCTGGGACAGGGGGTGACGAGCAGTACTTC
TRBD1	TRBJ2-1	TRBV28	NA	CASSHRGGEQFF	TGTGCCAGCAGTCACAGGGGCGGTGAGCAGTTCTTC
TRBD1	TRBJ2-7	TRBV2	few	CASSDRQGYEQYF	TGTGCCAGCAGTGACCGACAGGGATACGAGCAGTACTTC
NA	TRBJ2-3	TRBV27	NA	CASSLSFGPRADTQYF	TGTGCCAGCAGTTTGAGTTTCGGGCCCCGCGCAGATACGCAGTATTTT
TRBD1	TRBJ2-1	TRBV11-2	NA	CASSPPGGLGFF	TGTGCCAGCAGCCCCCCAGGGGGTTTGGGGTTCTTC
NA	TRBJ2-1	TRBV19	NA	CASSIVGYNEQFF	TGTGCCAGTAGTATAGTAGGCTACAATGAGCAGTTCTTC
TRBD2	TRBJ2-3	TRBV13	NA	CASSDSLLSGLAGSTDTQYF	TGTGCCAGCAGCGATAGCCTCTTGTCGGGACTAGCGGGAAGCACAGATACGCAGTATTTT
NA	TRBJ2-3	TRBV7-8	NA	CASSREITDTQYF	TGTGCCAGCAGCCGGGAAATCACAGATACGCAGTATTTT
TRBD2	TRBJ2-1	TRBV27	NA	CASRTWTSGIYNEQFF	TGTGCCAGCAGAACCTGGACTAGCGGGATCTACAATGAGCAGTTCTTC
TRBD2	TRBJ2-2	TRBV4-3	NA	CASSQELASGRAGELFF	TGCGCCAGCAGCCAAGAATTGGCTAGCGGGAGGGCCGGGGAGCTGTTTTTT
NA	TRBJ2-7	TRBV29-1	NA	CSVVRGTGEQYF	TGCAGCGTTGTGCGCGGGACTGGTGAGCAGTACTTC
NA	TRBJ2-5	TRBV9	NA	CASSPGTFQETQYF	TGTGCCAGCAGCCCGGGGACATTCCAAGAGACCCAGTACTTC
NA	TRBJ2-7	TRBV4-1	NA	CASSQGQTDYEQYF	TGCGCCAGCAGCCAAGGCCAGACGGACTACGAGCAGTACTTC
NA	TRBJ2-7	TRBV21-1	NA	CASSKNAGQGAWEQYF	TGTGCCAGCAGCAAAAATGCGGGACAGGGGGCGTGGGAGCAGTACTTC
NA	TRBJ1-4	TRBV27	NA	CASSSAGAGKLFF	TGTGCCAGCAGTTCCGCAGGGGCAGGAAAACTGTTTTTT
TRBD1	TRBJ2-1	TRBV7-3	NA	CASSSTGAIGNEQFF	TGTGCCAGCAGCTCAACAGGGGCAATTGGCAATGAGCAGTTCTTC
NA	TRBJ2-2	TRBV4-1	NA	CASSQVRTSGNRKTGELFF	TGCGCCAGCAGTCAAGTGAGGACATCAGGGAATAGGAAAACCGGGGAGCTGTTTTTT
NA	TRBJ2-7	TRBV9	NA	CASSVSVEGSYEQYF	TGTGCCAGCAGCGTTAGCGTAGAGGGTTCCTACGAGCAGTACTTC
NA	TRBJ1-2	TRBV4-2	NA	CASSQDRFREDYGYTF	TGTGCCAGCAGCCAAGATCGTTTTCGGGAGGACTATGGCTACACCTTC
NA	TRBJ2-1	TRBV28	NA	CASSRIRDEQFF	TGTGCCAGCAGCCGTATACGGGATGAGCAGTTCTTC
NA	TRBJ1-1	TRBV27	NA	CASKERGYTEAFF	TGTGCCAGCAAGGAACGGGGTTACACTGAAGCTTTCTTT
TRBD2	TRBJ2-1	TRBV2	NA	CATLGLARYNEQFF	TGTGCCACACTAGGACTAGCGAGGTACAATGAGCAGTTCTTC
TRBD1	TRBJ1-1	TRBV4-1	NA	CASSQDDRANTEAFF	TGCGCCAGCAGCCAAGATGACAGGGCCAACACTGAAGCTTTCTTT
TRBD2	TRBJ2-1	TRBV10-2	NA	CASGILALTYNEQFF	TGCGCCAGCGGAATACTAGCGTTGACCTACAATGAGCAGTTCTTC